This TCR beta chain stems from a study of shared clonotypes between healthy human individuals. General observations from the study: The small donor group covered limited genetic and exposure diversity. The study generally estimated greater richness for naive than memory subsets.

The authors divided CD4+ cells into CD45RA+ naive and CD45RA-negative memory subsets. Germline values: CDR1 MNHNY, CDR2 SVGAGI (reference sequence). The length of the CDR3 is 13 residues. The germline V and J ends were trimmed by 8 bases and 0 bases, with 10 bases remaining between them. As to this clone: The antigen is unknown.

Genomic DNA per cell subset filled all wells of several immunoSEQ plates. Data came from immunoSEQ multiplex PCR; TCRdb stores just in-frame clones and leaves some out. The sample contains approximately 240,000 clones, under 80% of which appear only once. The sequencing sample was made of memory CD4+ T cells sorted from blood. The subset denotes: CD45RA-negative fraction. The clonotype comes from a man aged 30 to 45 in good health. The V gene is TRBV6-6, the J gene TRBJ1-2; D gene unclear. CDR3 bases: TGTGCCAGCCAAAGTTATTCTAACTATGGCTACACCTTC. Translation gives CASQSYSNYGYTF.